The entry below describes one T cell receptor (beta chain). CDR3 length: 14 residues. V was clipped by 0 bases and J by 2 bases, with 8 bases between them. Germline-derived CDR1 and CDR2 are SGDLS and YYNGEE. This record belongs to a study of glioma-infiltrating T cells after dendritic cell vaccination. The PCR used 60 V beta and 13 J beta primers. Profiled with immunoSEQ multiplex PCR; TCRdb holds only in-frame clones, not every one. Altogether just over 2,500 clones are present, around 85% being singletons, with the ten largest covering 8.5% to 12%. The sample's time point: after dendritic cell vaccination, including at tumor progression/relapse. The vaccine used monocyte-derived dendritic cells pulsed overnight with autologous tumor lysate.

Here the sequenced sample was tumor tissue, taken after dendritic cell vaccination. This receptor was obtained from a human donor with glioblastoma. The chain links TRBV9 to TRBJ1-1; D gene ambiguous. The DNA for the CDR3 is TGTGCCAGCAGCGTAGATAGTGGTAACACTGAAGCTTTCTTT. This encodes CASSVDSGNTEAFF.